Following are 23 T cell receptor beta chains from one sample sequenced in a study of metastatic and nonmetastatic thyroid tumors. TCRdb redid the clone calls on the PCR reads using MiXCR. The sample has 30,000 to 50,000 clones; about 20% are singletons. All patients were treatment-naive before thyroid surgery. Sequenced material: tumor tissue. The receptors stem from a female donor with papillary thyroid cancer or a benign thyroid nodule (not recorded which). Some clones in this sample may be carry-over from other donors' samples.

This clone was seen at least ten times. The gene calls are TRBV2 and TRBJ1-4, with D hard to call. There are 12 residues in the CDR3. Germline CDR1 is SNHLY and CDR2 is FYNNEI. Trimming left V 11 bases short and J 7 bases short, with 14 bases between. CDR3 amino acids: CAQRRAGEKLFF. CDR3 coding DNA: TGTGCCCAGCGGAGGGCGGGTGAAAAACTGTTTTTT.

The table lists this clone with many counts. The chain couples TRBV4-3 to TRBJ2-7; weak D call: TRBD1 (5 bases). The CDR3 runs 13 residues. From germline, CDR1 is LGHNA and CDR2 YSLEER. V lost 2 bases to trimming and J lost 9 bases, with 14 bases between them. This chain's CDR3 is CASSQRVQGGQYF. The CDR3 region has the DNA TGCGCCAGCAGCCAAAGAGTGCAGGGTGGGCAGTACTTC.

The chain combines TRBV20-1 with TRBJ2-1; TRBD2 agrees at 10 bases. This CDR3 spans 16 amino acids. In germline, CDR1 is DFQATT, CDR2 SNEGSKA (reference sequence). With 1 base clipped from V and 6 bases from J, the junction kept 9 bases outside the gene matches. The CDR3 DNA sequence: TGCAGTGCTAGAGCTCCCACCGGGACTAGCGTCAATGAGCAGTTCTTC. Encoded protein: CSARAPTGTSVNEQFF.

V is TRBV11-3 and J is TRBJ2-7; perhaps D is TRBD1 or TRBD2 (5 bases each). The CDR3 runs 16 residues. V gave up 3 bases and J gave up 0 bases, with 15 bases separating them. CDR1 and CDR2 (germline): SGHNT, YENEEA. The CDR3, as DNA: TGTGCCAGCAGCTTGACAGACTACTACAGCTCCTACGAGCAGTACTTC. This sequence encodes CASSLTDYYSSYEQYF.

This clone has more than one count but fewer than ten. The CDR3 region has the DNA TGTGCCAGCAGACAGTGCGCCGGCTGGTACTACGAGCAGTACTTC. Translated, it gives CASRQCAGWYYEQYF. This chain joins TRBV6-1 and TRBJ2-7; D not certain. The germline V and J ends were trimmed by 6 bases and 3 bases, with 18 bases remaining between them. CDR1 is MNHNS, CDR2 SASEGT, per germline. CDR3 length: 15 amino acids.

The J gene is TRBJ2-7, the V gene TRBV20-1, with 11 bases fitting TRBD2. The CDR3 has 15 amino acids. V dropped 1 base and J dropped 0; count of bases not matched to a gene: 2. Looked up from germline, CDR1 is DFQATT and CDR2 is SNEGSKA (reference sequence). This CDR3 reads CSARGTSGSSYEQYF. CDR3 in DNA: TGCAGTGCTAGAGGAACTAGCGGGAGCTCCTACGAGCAGTACTTC.

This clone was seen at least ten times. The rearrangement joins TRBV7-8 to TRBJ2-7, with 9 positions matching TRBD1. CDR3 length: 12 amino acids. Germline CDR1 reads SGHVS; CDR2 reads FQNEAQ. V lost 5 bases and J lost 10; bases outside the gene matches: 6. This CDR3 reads CASSGDRVEQYF. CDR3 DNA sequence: TGTGCCAGCAGCGGGGACAGGGTCGAACAGTACTTC.

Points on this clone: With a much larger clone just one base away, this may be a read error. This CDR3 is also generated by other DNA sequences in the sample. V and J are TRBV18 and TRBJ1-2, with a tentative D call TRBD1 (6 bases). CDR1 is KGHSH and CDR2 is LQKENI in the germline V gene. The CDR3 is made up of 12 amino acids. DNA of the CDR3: TGTGCAAGCTCATTTTGGGGGGCGAGCTACACCTTC. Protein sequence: CASSFWGASYTF.

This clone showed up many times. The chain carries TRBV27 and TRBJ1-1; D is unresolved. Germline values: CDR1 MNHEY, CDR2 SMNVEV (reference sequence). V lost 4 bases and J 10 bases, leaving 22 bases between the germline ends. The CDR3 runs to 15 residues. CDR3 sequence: CASSSSGKGLLGAFF. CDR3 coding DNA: TGTGCCAGCAGTTCTTCCGGGAAAGGCCTTCTGGGAGCTTTCTTT.

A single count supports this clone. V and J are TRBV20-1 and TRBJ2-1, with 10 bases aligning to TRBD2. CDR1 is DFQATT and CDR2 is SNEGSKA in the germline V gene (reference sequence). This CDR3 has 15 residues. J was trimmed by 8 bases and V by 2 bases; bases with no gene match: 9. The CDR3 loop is CSARTLAGPRHEQFF. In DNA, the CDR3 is TGCAGTGCTAGAACACTAGCGGGACCCAGGCATGAGCAGTTCTTC.

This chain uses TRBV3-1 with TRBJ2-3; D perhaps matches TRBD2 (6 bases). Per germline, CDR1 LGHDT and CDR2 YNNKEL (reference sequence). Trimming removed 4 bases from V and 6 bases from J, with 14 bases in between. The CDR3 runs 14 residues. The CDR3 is CASSPGGVGDTQYF. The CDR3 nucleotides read TGTGCCAGCAGCCCCGGCGGGGTAGGGGATACGCAGTATTTT.

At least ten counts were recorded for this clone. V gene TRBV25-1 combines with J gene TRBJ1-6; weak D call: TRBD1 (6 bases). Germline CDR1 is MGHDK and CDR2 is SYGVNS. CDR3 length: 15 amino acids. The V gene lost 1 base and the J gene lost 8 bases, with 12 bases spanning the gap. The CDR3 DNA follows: TGTGCCAGCAGTGAATCGGGGGGGCTAGATTCACCCCTCCACTTT. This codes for CASSESGGLDSPLHF.

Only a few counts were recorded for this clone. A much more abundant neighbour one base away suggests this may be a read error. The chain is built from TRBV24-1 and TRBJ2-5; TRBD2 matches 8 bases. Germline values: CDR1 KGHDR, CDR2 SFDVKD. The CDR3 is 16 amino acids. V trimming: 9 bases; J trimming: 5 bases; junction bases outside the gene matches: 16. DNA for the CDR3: TGTGCCACCGGGGGGGACGGAGCGGGGGCCGACGAGACCCAGTACTTC. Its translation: CATGGDGAGADETQYF.

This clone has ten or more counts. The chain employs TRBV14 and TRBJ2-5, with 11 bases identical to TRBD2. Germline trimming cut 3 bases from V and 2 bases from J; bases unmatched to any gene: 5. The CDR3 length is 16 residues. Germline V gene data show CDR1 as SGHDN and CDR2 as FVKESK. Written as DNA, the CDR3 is TGTGCCAGCAGCCAGATAGCGGGAGGGCGACAAGAGACCCAGTACTTC. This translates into CASSQIAGGRQETQYF.

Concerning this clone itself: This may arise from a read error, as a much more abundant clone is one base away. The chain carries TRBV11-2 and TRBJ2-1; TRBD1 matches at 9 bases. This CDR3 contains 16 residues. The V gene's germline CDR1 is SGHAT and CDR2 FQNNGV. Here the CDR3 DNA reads TGTGCCAGCAGCCATGCCGGGACAGGGAACTACAATGAGCAGCTCTTC. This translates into CASSHAGTGNYNEQLF.

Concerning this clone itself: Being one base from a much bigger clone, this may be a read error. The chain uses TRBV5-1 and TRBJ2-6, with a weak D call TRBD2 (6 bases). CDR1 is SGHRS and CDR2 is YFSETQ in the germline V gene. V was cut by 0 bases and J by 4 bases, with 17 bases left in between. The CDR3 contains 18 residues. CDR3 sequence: CASSLGRVQGSGANVLTF. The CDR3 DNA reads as TGCGCCAGCAGCTTGGGGAGGGTACAAGGATCCGGGGCCAACGTCCTGACTTTC.

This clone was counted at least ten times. The CDR3 region is CASSTRQRDYGYTF. As DNA, the CDR3 is TGTGCCAGTAGTACGCGACAGCGTGACTATGGCTACACCTTC. V gene TRBV19 combines with J gene TRBJ1-2; D is perhaps TRBD1 (5 bases). V lost 4 bases and J 3 bases, leaving 12 bases between the germline ends. Germline V CDR1 and CDR2: LNHDA, SQIVND (reference sequence). The CDR3 is 14 amino acids.

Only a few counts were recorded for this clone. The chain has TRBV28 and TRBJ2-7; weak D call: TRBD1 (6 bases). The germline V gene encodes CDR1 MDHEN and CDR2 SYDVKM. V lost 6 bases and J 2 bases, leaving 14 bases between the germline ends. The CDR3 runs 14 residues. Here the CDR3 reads CASRPGGNTYEQYF. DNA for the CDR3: TGTGCCAGCAGGCCTGGGGGCAACACCTACGAGCAGTACTTC.

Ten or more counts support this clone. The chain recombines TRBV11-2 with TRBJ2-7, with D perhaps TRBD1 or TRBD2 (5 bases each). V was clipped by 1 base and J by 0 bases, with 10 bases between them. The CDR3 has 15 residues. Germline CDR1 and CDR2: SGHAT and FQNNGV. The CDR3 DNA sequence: TGTGCCAGCAGCTTAGCTGGGACGCCCTCCTACGAGCAGTACTTC. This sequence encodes CASSLAGTPSYEQYF.

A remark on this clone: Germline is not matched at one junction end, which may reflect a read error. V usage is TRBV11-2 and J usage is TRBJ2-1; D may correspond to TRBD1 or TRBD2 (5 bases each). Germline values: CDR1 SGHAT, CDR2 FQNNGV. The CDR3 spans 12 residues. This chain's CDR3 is CAISSRGNDQFF. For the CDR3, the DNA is TGTGCCATCAGCTCCCGGGGCAATGATCAGTTCTTC.

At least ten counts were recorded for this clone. The CDR3 nucleotides read TGTGCCAGCAGCTTAGCCCCGGCAGATACGCAGTATTTT. This codes for CASSLAPADTQYF. V usage is TRBV7-3 and J usage is TRBJ2-3; D unclear. With 2 bases removed from V and 4 bases from J, the gap between germline ends came to 7 bases. CDR3 length: 13 residues. In germline, CDR1 is SGHTA, CDR2 FQGTGA.

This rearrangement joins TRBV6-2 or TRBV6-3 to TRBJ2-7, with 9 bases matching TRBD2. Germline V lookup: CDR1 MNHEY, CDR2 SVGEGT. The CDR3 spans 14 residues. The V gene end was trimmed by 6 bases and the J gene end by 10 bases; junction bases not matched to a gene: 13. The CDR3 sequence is CASRDGTSPYYQYF. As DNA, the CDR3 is TGTGCCAGCAGGGACGGGACTAGCCCGTACTATCAGTACTTC.

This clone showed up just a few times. The CDR3 region is CASKDSGTWNQPQHF. CDR3 sequence (DNA): TGTGCCAGTAAAGATTCCGGGACATGGAATCAGCCCCAGCATTTT. This sequence joins TRBV12-3 or TRBV12-4 and TRBJ1-5; D might be TRBD1 (6 bases). This CDR3 is 15 amino acids long. Trimming removed 9 bases from V and 4 bases from J, with 19 bases in between.